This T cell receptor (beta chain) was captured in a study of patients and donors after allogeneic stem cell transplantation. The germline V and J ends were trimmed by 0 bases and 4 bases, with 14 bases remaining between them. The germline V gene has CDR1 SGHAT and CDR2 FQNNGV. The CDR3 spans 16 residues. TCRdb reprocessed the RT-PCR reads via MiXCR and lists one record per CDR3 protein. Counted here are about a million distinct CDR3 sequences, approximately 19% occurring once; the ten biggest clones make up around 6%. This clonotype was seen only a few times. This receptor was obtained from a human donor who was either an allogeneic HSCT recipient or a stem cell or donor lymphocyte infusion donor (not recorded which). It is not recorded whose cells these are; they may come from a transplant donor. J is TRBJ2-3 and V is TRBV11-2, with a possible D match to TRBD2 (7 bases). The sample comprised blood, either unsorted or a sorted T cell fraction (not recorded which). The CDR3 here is CASSLDGGAAADTQYF. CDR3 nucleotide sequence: TGTGCCAGCAGCTTAGATGGGGGGGCCGCGGCAGATACGCAGTATTTT.